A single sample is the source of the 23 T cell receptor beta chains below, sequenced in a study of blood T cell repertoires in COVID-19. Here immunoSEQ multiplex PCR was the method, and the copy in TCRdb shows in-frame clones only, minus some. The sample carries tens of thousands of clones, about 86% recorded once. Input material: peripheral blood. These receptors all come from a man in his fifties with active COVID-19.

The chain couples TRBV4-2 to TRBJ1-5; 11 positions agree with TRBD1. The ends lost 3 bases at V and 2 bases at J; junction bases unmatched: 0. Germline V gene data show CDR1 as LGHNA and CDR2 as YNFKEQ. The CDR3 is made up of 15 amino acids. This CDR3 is CASSQGQGGNQPQHF. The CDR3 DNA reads TGTGCCAGCAGCCAGGGACAGGGGGGCAATCAGCCCCAGCATTTT.

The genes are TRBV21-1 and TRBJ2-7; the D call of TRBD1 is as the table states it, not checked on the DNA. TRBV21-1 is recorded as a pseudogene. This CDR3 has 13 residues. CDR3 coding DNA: TGTGCCAGCAGGACAGGGGTTAACGACGAGCAGTACTTC. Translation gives CASRTGVNDEQYF.

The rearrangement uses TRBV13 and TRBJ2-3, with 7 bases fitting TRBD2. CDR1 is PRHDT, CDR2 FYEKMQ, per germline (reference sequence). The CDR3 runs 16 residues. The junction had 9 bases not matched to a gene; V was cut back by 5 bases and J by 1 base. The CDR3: CASSEARLAGTDTQYF. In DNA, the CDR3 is TGTGCCAGCAGCGAAGCCCGACTAGCCGGCACAGATACGCAGTATTTT.

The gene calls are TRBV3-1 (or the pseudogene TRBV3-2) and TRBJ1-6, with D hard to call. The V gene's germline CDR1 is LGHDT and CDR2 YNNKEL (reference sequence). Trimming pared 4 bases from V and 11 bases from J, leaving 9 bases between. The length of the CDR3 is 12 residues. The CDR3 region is CASSPSGTPLHF. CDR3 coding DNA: TGTGCCAGCAGCCCCTCGGGGACACCCCTCCACTTT.

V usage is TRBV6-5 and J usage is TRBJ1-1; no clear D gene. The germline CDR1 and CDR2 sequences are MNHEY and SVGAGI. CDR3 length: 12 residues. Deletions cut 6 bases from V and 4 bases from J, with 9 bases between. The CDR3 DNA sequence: TGTGCCAGCAGGAATGGCGGCACTGAAGCTTTCTTT. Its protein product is CASRNGGTEAFF.

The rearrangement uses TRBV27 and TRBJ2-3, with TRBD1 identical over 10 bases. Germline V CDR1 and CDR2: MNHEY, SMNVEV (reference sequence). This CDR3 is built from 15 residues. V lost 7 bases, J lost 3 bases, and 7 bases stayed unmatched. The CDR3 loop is CASKTRDRGTDTQYF. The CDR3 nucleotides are TGTGCCAGCAAGACCCGGGACAGGGGAACAGATACGCAGTATTTT.

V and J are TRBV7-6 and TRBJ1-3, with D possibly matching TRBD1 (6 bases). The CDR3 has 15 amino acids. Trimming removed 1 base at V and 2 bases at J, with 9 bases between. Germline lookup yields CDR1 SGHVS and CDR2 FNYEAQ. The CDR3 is CASSLDQGPGNTIYF. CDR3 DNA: TGTGCCAGCAGCTTAGACCAGGGGCCTGGAAACACCATATATTTT.

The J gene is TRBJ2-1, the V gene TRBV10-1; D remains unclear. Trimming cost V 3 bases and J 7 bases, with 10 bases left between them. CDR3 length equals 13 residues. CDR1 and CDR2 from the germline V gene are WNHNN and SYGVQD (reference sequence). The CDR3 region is CASSEGLVNEQFF. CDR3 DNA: TGCGCCAGCAGTGAAGGCCTAGTGAATGAGCAGTTCTTC.

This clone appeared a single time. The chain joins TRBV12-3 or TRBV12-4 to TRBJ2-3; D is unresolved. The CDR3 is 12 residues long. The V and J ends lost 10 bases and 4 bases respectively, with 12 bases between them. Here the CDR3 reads CATQYYPDTQYF. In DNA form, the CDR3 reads TGTGCCACGCAGTATTATCCAGATACGCAGTATTTT.

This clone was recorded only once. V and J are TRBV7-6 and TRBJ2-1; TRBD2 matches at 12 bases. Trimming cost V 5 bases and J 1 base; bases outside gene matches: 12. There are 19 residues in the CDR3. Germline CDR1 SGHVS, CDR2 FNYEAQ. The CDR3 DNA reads TGTGCCAGCAGCCTTAGTTCCCTAGCGGGGGGGCCTTCCTACAATGAGCAGTTCTTC. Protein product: CASSLSSLAGGPSYNEQFF.

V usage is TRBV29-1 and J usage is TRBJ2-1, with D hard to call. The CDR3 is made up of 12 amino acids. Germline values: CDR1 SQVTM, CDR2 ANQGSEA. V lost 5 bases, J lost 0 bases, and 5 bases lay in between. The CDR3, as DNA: TGCAGCGTTCTCAGCTCCTACAATGAGCAGTTCTTC. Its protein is CSVLSSYNEQFF.

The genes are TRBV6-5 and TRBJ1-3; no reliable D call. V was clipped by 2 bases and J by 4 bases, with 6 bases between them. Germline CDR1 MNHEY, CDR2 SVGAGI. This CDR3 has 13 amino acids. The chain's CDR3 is CASSYAGGNTIYF. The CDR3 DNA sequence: TGTGCCAGCAGTTACGCCGGGGGAAACACCATATATTTT.

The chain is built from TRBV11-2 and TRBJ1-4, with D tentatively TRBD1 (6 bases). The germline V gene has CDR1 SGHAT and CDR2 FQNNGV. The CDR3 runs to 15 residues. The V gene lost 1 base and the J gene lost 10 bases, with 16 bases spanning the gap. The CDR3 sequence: CASSLALGGWGKLFF. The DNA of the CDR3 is TGTGCCAGCAGCTTAGCTCTAGGGGGATGGGGAAAACTGTTTTTT.

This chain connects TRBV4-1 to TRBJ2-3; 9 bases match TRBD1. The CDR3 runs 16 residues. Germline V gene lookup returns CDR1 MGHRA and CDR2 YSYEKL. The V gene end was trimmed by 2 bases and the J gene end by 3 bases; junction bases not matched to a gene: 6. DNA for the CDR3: TGCGCCAGCAGCCAAACCGGGACAGGGATGACAGATACGCAGTATTTT. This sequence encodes CASSQTGTGMTDTQYF.

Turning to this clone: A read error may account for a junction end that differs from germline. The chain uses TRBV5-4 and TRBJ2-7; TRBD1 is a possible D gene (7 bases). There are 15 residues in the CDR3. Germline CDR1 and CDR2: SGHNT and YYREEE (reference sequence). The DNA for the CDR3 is TGTGTCAGCAGCCCAGGGGGGCTTGGGGATTACGAGCAGTACTTC. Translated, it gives CVSSPGGLGDYEQYF.

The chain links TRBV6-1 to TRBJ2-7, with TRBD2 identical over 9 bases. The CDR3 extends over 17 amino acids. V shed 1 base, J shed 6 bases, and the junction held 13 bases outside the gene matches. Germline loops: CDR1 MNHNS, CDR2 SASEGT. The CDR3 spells CASSEVLAGVPWGEQYV. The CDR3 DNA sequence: TGTGCCAGCAGTGAAGTACTAGCGGGCGTGCCATGGGGCGAGCAGTACGTC.

CDR3 protein: CASSLASSGVQETQYF. The CDR3, as DNA: TGCGCCAGCAGCTTGGCCAGTAGCGGGGTCCAAGAGACCCAGTACTTC. The chain carries TRBV5-1 and TRBJ2-5; 8 bases map to TRBD2. Germline V gene lookup returns CDR1 SGHRS and CDR2 YFSETQ. The CDR3 has 16 amino acids. V was pared by 0 bases and J by 1 base, with 5 bases of the junction left unmatched.

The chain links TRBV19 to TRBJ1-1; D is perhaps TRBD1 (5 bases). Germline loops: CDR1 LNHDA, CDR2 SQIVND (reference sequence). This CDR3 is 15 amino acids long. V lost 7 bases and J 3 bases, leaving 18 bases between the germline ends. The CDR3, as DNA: TGTGCCAGTAAAAGTGTGGAGGGGTTCTACACTGAAGCTTTCTTT. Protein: CASKSVEGFYTEAFF.

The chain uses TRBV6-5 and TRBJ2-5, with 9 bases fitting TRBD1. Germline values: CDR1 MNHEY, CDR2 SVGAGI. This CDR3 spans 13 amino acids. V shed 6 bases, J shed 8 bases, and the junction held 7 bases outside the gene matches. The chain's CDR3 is CASRSGTGPTQYF. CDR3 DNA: TGTGCCAGCAGATCCGGGACAGGGCCTACCCAGTACTTC.

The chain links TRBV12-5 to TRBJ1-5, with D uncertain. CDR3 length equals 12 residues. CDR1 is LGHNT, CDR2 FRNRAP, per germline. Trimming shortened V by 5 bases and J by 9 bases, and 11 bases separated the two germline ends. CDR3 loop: CASGTPPGPQHF. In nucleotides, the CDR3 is TGTGCTAGTGGTACCCCTCCGGGGCCCCAGCATTTT.

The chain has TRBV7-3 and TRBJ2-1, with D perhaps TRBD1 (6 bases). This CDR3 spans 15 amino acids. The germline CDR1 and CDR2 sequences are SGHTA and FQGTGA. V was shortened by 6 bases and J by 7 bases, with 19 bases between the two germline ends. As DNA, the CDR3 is TGTGCCAGCAGTTTCCAACCCCAGGGGATAAATGAGCAGTTCTTC. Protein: CASSFQPQGINEQFF.

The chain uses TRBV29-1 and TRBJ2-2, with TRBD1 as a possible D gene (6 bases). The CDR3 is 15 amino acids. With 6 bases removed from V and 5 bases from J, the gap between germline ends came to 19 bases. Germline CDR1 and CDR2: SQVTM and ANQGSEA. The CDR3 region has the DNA TGCAGCGTCGCTCTCGGGGCTAGGGGGACCGGGGAGCTGTTTTTT. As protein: CSVALGARGTGELFF.

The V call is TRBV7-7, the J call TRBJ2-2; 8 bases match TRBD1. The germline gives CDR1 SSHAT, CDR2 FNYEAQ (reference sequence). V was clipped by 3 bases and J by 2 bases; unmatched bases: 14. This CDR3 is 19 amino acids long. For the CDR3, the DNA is TGTGCCAGCAGCTTCTTAGAGGCAGGGGGCCATTATAACACCGGGGAGCTGTTTTTT. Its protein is CASSFLEAGGHYNTGELFF.